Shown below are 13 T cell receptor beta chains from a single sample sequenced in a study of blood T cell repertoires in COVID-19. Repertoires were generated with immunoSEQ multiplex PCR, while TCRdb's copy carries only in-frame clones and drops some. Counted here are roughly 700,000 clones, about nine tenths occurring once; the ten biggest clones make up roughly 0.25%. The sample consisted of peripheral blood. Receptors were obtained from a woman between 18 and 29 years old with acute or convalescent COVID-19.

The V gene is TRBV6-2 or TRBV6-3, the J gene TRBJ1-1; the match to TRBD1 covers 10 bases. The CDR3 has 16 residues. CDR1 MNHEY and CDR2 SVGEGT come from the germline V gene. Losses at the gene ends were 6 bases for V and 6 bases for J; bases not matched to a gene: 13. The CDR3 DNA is TGTGCCAGCAGCCCATCCCGGACAGGGGGGATCGCTGAAGCTTTCTTT. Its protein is CASSPSRTGGIAEAFF.

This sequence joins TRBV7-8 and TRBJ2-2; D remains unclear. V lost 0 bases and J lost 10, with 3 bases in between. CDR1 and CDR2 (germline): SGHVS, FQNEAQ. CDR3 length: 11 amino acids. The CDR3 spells CASSLAAELFF. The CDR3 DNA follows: TGTGCCAGCAGCTTAGCGGCGGAGCTGTTTTTT.

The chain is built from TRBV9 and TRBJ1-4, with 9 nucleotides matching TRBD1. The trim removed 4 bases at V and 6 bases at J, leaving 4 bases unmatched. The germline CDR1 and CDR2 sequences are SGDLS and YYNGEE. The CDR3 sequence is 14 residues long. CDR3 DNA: TGTGCCAGCAGCCGGGACAGGGACTATGAAAAACTGTTTTTT. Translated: CASSRDRDYEKLFF.

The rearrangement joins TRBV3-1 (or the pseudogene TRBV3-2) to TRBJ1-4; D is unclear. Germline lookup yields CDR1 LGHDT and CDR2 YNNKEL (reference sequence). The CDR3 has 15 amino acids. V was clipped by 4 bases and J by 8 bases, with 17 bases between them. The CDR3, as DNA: TGTGCCAGCAGCCCTGAGAGGGTGGGCTACGAAAAACTGTTTTTT. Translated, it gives CASSPERVGYEKLFF.

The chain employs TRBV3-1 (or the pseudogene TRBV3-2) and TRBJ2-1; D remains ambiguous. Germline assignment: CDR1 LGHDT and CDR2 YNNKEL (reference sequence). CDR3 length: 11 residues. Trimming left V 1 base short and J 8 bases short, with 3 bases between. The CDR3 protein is CASSQVDEQFF. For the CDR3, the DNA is TGTGCCAGCAGCCAAGTCGATGAGCAGTTCTTC.

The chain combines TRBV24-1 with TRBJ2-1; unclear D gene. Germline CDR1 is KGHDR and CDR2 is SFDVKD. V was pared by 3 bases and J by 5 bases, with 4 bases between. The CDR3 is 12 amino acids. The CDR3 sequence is CATSDLHNEQFF. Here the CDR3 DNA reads TGTGCCACCAGTGATCTCCACAATGAGCAGTTCTTC.

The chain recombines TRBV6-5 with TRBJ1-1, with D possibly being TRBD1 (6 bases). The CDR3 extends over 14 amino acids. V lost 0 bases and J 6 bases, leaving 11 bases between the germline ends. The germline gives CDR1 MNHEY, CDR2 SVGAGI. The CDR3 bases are TGTGCCAGCAGTTACTCGACAGAGGGGGCTGAAGCTTTCTTT. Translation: CASSYSTEGAEAFF.

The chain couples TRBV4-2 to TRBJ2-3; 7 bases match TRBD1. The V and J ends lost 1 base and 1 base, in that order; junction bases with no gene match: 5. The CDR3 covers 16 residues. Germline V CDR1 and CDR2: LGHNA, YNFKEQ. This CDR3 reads CASSQAGGSGTDTQYF. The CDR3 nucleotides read TGTGCCAGCAGCCAAGCAGGGGGATCTGGCACAGATACGCAGTATTTT.

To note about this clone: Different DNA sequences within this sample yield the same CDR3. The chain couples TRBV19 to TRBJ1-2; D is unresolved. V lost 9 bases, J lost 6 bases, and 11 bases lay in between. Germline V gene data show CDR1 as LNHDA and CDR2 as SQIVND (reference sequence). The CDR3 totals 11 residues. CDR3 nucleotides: TGTGCCAGCCGGGAGGGAGATGGCTACACCTTC. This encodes CASREGDGYTF.

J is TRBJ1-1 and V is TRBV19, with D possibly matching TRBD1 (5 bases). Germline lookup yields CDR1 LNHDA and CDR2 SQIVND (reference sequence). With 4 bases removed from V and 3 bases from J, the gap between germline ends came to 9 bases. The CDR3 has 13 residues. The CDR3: CASSTLTDTEAFF. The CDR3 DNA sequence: TGTGCCAGTAGTACCCTGACAGACACTGAAGCTTTCTTT.

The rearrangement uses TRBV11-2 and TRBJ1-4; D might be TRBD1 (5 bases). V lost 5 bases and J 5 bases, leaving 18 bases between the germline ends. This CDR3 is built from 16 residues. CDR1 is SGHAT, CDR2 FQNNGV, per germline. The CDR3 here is CASSAAQGPENEKLFF. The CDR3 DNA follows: TGTGCCAGCAGCGCCGCCCAGGGCCCTGAGAATGAAAAACTGTTTTTT.

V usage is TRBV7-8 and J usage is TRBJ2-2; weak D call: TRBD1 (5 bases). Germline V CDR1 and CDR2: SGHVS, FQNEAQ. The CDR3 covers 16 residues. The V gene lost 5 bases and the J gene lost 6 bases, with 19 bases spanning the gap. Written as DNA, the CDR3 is TGTGCCAGCAGCCATAGGGGAAGCTCCCTGCCCGGGGAGCTGTTTTTT. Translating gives CASSHRGSSLPGELFF.

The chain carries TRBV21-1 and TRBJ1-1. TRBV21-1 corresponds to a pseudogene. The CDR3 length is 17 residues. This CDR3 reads CASSKCIEGGVNTEAFF. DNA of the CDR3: TGTGCCAGCAGCAAATGTATCGAGGGTGGGGTCAACACTGAAGCTTTCTTT.